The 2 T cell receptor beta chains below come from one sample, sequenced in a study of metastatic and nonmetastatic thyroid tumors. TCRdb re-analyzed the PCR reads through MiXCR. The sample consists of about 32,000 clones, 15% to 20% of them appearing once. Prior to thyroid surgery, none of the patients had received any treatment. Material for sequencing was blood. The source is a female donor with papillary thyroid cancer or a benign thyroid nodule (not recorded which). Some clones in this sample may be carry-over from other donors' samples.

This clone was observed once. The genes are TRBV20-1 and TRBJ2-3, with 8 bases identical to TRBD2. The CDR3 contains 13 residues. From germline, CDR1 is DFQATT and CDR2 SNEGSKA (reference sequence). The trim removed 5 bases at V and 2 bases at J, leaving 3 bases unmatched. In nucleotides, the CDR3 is TGCAGTGCTGTAGCGGGGAACACAGATACGCAGTATTTT. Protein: CSAVAGNTDTQYF.

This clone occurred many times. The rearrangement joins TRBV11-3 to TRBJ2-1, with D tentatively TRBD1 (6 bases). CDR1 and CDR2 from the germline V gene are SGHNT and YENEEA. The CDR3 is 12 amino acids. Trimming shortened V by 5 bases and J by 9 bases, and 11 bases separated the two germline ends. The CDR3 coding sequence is TGTGCCAGCAGCACCCTAGGGGGTGAGCAGTTCTTC. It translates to CASSTLGGEQFF. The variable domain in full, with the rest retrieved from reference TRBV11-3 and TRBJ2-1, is EAGVVQSPRYKIIEKKQPVAFWCNPISGHNTLYWYLQNLGQGPELLIRYENEEAVDDSQLPKDRFSAERLKGVDSTLKIQPAELGDSAVYLCASSTLGGEQFFGPGTRLTVL.